A selection of T cell receptor beta chains follows, all from one sample in a study. TCRdb called the 5' RACE reads again in MiXCR, with one record for every CDR3 protein. The sample consists of about 57,000 distinct CDR3 sequences, roughly 28% of them appearing once. The sample comprised tumor-infiltrating Tregs sorted from the breast tumor. The receptors were sampled from a female donor with breast cancer. The CDR3 runs from the conserved cysteine through the conserved F or W. Each record gives: J gene, CDR3 length, clone size, D gene, V gene, CDR3 protein. A D gene is named only where the DNA matches it firmly. Rows give clone size only sometimes, using once, few, many, or a class for an expanded clone.

j_call: TRBJ2-2
cdr3_length: 14
clone_size: many
d_call: TRBD1
v_call: TRBV7-2
cdr3_aa: CASSVTGATGELFF

j_call: TRBJ1-6
cdr3_length: 18
clone_size: many
d_call: .
v_call: TRBV7-8
cdr3_aa: CASSLARPGSSYNSPLHF

j_call: TRBJ2-3
cdr3_length: 13
clone_size: many
d_call: .
v_call: TRBV5-1
cdr3_aa: CASRFLLTDTQYF

j_call: TRBJ2-1
cdr3_length: 16
clone_size: .
d_call: TRBD2
v_call: TRBV5-1
cdr3_aa: CASSSGGTSGPHEQFF

j_call: TRBJ1-4
cdr3_length: 13
clone_size: few
d_call: .
v_call: TRBV4-2
cdr3_aa: CASSQQGNEKLFF

j_call: TRBJ1-6
cdr3_length: 14
clone_size: few
d_call: TRBD1
v_call: TRBV20-1
cdr3_aa: CSAKGDRGQSPLHF

j_call: TRBJ2-7
cdr3_length: 13
clone_size: few
d_call: TRBD1
v_call: TRBV2
cdr3_aa: CASRDRYTYEQYF

j_call: TRBJ1-4
cdr3_length: 16
clone_size: .
d_call: .
v_call: TRBV5-1
cdr3_aa: CASSLDDPSSREKLFF

j_call: TRBJ2-1
cdr3_length: 18
clone_size: few
d_call: TRBD2
v_call: TRBV6-1
cdr3_aa: CASNWPTSGGEHYNEQFF

j_call: TRBJ2-3
cdr3_length: 17
clone_size: .
d_call: TRBD2
v_call: TRBV20-1
cdr3_aa: CSALGLAGVTSTDTQYF

j_call: TRBJ1-1
cdr3_length: 16
clone_size: .
d_call: .
v_call: TRBV4-1
cdr3_aa: CASSQMIGGMNTEAFF

j_call: TRBJ2-1
cdr3_length: 17
clone_size: .
d_call: .
v_call: TRBV7-9
cdr3_aa: CASSPRSSRLLHNEQFF

j_call: TRBJ2-1
cdr3_length: 18
clone_size: few
d_call: .
v_call: TRBV3-1
cdr3_aa: CASSPLAGEWMSYNEQFF

j_call: TRBJ2-2
cdr3_length: 16
clone_size: .
d_call: .
v_call: TRBV4-3
cdr3_aa: CASSQGGDPNTGELFF

j_call: TRBJ1-1
cdr3_length: 12
clone_size: many
d_call: .
v_call: TRBV12-3/TRBV12-4
cdr3_aa: CASSFGDTEAFF

j_call: TRBJ2-5
cdr3_length: 14
clone_size: .
d_call: TRBD1
v_call: TRBV7-7
cdr3_aa: CASSPSTGAETQYF

j_call: TRBJ2-4
cdr3_length: 14
clone_size: few
d_call: TRBD2
v_call: TRBV20-1
cdr3_aa: CSARDRTSGDIQYF

j_call: TRBJ2-1
cdr3_length: 14
clone_size: few
d_call: .
v_call: TRBV5-1
cdr3_aa: CASSFEGLYNEQFF

j_call: TRBJ2-1
cdr3_length: 19
clone_size: few
d_call: .
v_call: TRBV30
cdr3_aa: CAWSPGGLERPGFNNEQFF

j_call: TRBJ2-7
cdr3_length: 16
clone_size: .
d_call: .
v_call: TRBV21-1
cdr3_aa: CASSKATGTGPYEQYF

j_call: TRBJ2-7
cdr3_length: 15
clone_size: many
d_call: TRBD1
v_call: TRBV10-3
cdr3_aa: CAISETGQSVREQYF

j_call: TRBJ2-1
cdr3_length: 17
clone_size: .
d_call: TRBD2
v_call: TRBV4-3
cdr3_aa: CASNQDPGGRAYNEQFF

j_call: TRBJ1-6
cdr3_length: 15
clone_size: .
d_call: TRBD1
v_call: TRBV30
cdr3_aa: CAWREQGAINSPLHF

j_call: TRBJ1-1
cdr3_length: 13
clone_size: many
d_call: .
v_call: TRBV6-5
cdr3_aa: CASSIDKNTEAFF

j_call: TRBJ1-1
cdr3_length: 13
clone_size: once
d_call: .
v_call: TRBV15
cdr3_aa: CATSRDMGGVAFF

j_call: TRBJ1-2
cdr3_length: 14
clone_size: .
d_call: .
v_call: TRBV10-3
cdr3_aa: CAISDPKQGDGYTF

j_call: TRBJ1-5
cdr3_length: 15
clone_size: few
d_call: .
v_call: TRBV7-2
cdr3_aa: CASSLEGGGNQPQHF

j_call: TRBJ2-1
cdr3_length: 13
clone_size: few
d_call: .
v_call: TRBV15
cdr3_aa: CATSPEHYNEQFF

j_call: TRBJ2-4
cdr3_length: 14
clone_size: .
d_call: .
v_call: TRBV12-3/TRBV12-4
cdr3_aa: CASSPGANQNIQYF

j_call: TRBJ1-1
cdr3_length: 12
clone_size: medium-sized
d_call: .
v_call: TRBV9
cdr3_aa: CASSEGGTEAFF

j_call: TRBJ2-7
cdr3_length: 13
clone_size: few
d_call: .
v_call: TRBV24-1
cdr3_aa: CATSDLDSYEQYF

j_call: TRBJ2-3
cdr3_length: 14
clone_size: many
d_call: .
v_call: TRBV20-1
cdr3_aa: CSARSGSNTDTQYF

j_call: TRBJ2-7
cdr3_length: 14
clone_size: many
d_call: .
v_call: TRBV6-1
cdr3_aa: CASSERTRAYEQYF

j_call: TRBJ1-1
cdr3_length: 16
clone_size: medium-sized
d_call: .
v_call: TRBV4-2
cdr3_aa: CASSQDFGGWDTEAFF

j_call: TRBJ2-5
cdr3_length: 15
clone_size: few
d_call: .
v_call: TRBV28
cdr3_aa: CASSGQRGYQETQYF

j_call: TRBJ2-5
cdr3_length: 13
clone_size: many
d_call: .
v_call: TRBV15
cdr3_aa: CATKTGPLETQYF

j_call: TRBJ2-3
cdr3_length: 14
clone_size: few
d_call: .
v_call: TRBV6-2/TRBV6-3
cdr3_aa: CASSSPASTDTQYF

j_call: TRBJ2-3
cdr3_length: 17
clone_size: .
d_call: .
v_call: TRBV11-2
cdr3_aa: CASSLGARAAPTDTQYF

j_call: TRBJ2-1
cdr3_length: 13
clone_size: few
d_call: .
v_call: TRBV20-1
cdr3_aa: CSAGHSHYNEQFF

j_call: TRBJ2-1
cdr3_length: 16
clone_size: .
d_call: TRBD2
v_call: TRBV4-2
cdr3_aa: CASSQGIAGHYNEQFF